The 28 T cell receptor beta chains below were found in one sample sequenced in a study of CD8+CD57+ T cells in acquired aplastic anemia. CD8+CD57+ cell expansion had been shown by flow cytometry in patients chosen for sequencing. According to the study, genomic DNA was the template for TCR beta VDJ and CDR3 profiling. From the reads, TCRdb called clonotypes with MiXCR, one entry per CDR3 protein. The profile shows 120,000 or so distinct CDR3 sequences, 40% of them singletons. Sequenced input: sorted CD4+, CD8+, or CD8+CD57+ T cells (not recorded which) from PBMCs. Receptors originate from a human donor with aplastic anemia.

The chain carries TRBV5-6 and TRBJ1-5; 9 bases line up with TRBD1. CDR1 and CDR2 from the germline V gene are SGHDT and YYEEEE. V shed 4 bases, J shed 4 bases, and the junction held 3 bases outside the gene matches. The CDR3 is made up of 14 amino acids. As DNA, the CDR3 is TGTGCCAGCAGCGCGGGACAGGGAAATCAGCCCCAGCATTTT. Its protein product is CASSAGQGNQPQHF.

This clonotype was detected ten times or more. This rearrangement joins TRBV4-1 to TRBJ2-1; D is possibly TRBD1 (5 bases). Trimming pared 0 bases from V and 9 bases from J, leaving 12 bases between. CDR3 length: 14 amino acids. CDR1 is MGHRA and CDR2 is YSYEKL in the germline V gene. The CDR3 DNA sequence: TGCGCCAGCAGCCAAGATCGCAGGGCGTCTGAGCAGTTCTTC. Translation: CASSQDRRASEQFF.

As to this clonotype: Just one base apart from a much larger clone, this may be a read error. This chain uses TRBV6-5 with TRBJ2-3, with D possibly being TRBD1 (6 bases). The CDR3 contains 16 residues. V lost 2 bases and J lost 8, with 20 bases in between. Germline CDR1 MNHEY, CDR2 SVGAGI. CDR3 region: CASSYVGTPTGGTQYF. The DNA of the CDR3 is TGTGCCAGCAGTTACGTCGGGACACCGACAGGAGGTACGCAGTATTTT.

This clonotype was counted only a few times. The chain is built from TRBV29-1 and TRBJ1-2; no reliable D call. Trimming took 0 bases from V and 13 from J, leaving 12 bases between them. Germline CDR1 is SQVTM and CDR2 is ANQGSEA. This CDR3 comprises 11 residues. CDR3 loop: CSVEDPGLGTF. The CDR3, as DNA: TGCAGCGTTGAAGATCCGGGGTTAGGCACCTTC.

This clonotype occurred once. V usage is TRBV19 and J usage is TRBJ1-2; 7 positions match TRBD1. The germline V gene has CDR1 LNHDA and CDR2 SQIVND (reference sequence). V shed 8 bases, J shed 4 bases, and the junction held 10 bases outside the gene matches. The CDR3 has 14 residues. CDR3 loop: CASVSLGQFYGYTF. CDR3 DNA: TGTGCCAGTGTCTCACTGGGACAGTTCTATGGCTACACCTTC.

This clonotype was observed at least ten times. The J gene is TRBJ2-1, the V gene TRBV11-3; TRBD2 matches at 12 bases. Germline V CDR1 and CDR2: SGHNT, YENEEA. The J segment lost 7 bases and the V segment lost 2 bases, leaving 3 bases of the junction unmatched. The CDR3 loop spans 15 amino acids. The CDR3 bases are TGTGCCAGCAGCTTAACTAGCGGGGGGCGGAATGAGCAGTTCTTC. Its translation is CASSLTSGGRNEQFF.

This chain uses TRBV19 with TRBJ1-2; 7 nucleotides line up with TRBD1. This CDR3 has 10 residues. Per germline, CDR1 LNHDA and CDR2 SQIVND (reference sequence). In DNA form, the CDR3 reads TGTGCTAAAAAGGGGGCGGGCTACACCTTC. It translates to CAKKGAGYTF.

The J gene is TRBJ2-3, the V gene TRBV10-3, with 14 bases lining up with TRBD2. Germline loops: CDR1 ENHRY, CDR2 SYGVKD. The trim removed 9 bases at V and 5 bases at J, leaving 4 bases unmatched. The CDR3 contains 14 residues. Here the CDR3 DNA reads TGTGCCATGGGGACTAGCGGGGGTGTAGATACGCAGTATTTT. Residues: CAMGTSGGVDTQYF.

This clonotype was detected many times. CDR3 DNA sequence: TGTGCCAGCAGCTTAGCTTTCGCTGAAGCTTTCTTT. Protein sequence: CASSLAFAEAFF. The chain combines TRBV7-2 with TRBJ1-1; D ambiguous. The CDR3 covers 12 residues. CDR1 and CDR2 from the germline V gene are SGHTA and FQGNSA. V lost 0 bases, J lost 6 bases, and 5 bases lay in between.

Worth noting for this clonotype: Germline is not matched at one junction end, which may reflect a read error. V and J are TRBV20-1 and TRBJ1-1; D is undetermined. Germline values: CDR1 DFQATT, CDR2 SNEGSKA (reference sequence). This CDR3 comprises 12 residues. The CDR3 protein is CGARESGFEAFF. DNA of the CDR3: TGCGGTGCTAGAGAATCGGGGTTTGAAGCTTTCTTT.

This clonotype came up many times. This CDR3 reads CASSKVMNTGELFF. The CDR3 bases are TGTGCCAGTAGTAAAGTGATGAACACCGGGGAGCTGTTTTTT. V and J are TRBV19 and TRBJ2-2; no clear D. Between the trimmed V and J ends, which lost 4 bases and 1 base, there was a span of 7 bases. The germline gives CDR1 LNHDA, CDR2 SQIVND (reference sequence). The CDR3 loop spans 14 amino acids.

This clonotype was observed at least ten times. V and J are TRBV20-1 and TRBJ2-7; the D call may be TRBD1 or TRBD2 (6 bases each). This CDR3 is 13 amino acids long. CDR1 DFQATT and CDR2 SNEGSKA come from the germline V gene (reference sequence). The V end lost 6 bases, the J end lost 5 bases, and 17 bases lay between the germline ends. The CDR3 sequence is CSAIRGRLDEQYF. For the CDR3, the DNA is TGCAGTGCCATTCGGGGGCGTCTTGACGAGCAGTACTTC.

The chain links TRBV29-1 to TRBJ2-2, with a tentative D call TRBD2 (6 bases). Trimming shortened V by 2 bases and J by 13 bases, and 8 bases separated the two germline ends. This CDR3 spans 10 amino acids. CDR1 SQVTM and CDR2 ANQGSEA come from the germline V gene. The CDR3 nucleotides read TGCAGCGTTGAAAGGGGAGGGCTGTTTTTT. It encodes CSVERGGLFF.

The CDR3 loop is CAGKQGAISGYTF. The CDR3 region has the DNA TGTGCCGGTAAACAGGGGGCTATATCTGGCTACACCTTC. This chain links TRBV2 with TRBJ1-2, with 9 bases matching TRBD1. Trimming at V came to 11 bases and at J to 7 bases, leaving 11 bases not matched to a gene. The CDR3 contains 13 residues. Germline V CDR1 and CDR2: SNHLY, FYNNEI.

V and J are TRBV2 and TRBJ2-7; D remains ambiguous. The germline V and J ends were trimmed by 4 bases and 4 bases, with 8 bases remaining between them. CDR1 is SNHLY and CDR2 is FYNNEI in the germline V gene. The CDR3 consists of 12 residues. The DNA for the CDR3 is TGTGCCAGCAGTGGGGCAGGATACGAGCAGTACGTC. The encoded protein is CASSGAGYEQYV.

Notes on this clonotype: Mismatch with germline at one junction end may stem from a read error. The chain has TRBV19 and TRBJ1-5; tentatively, D is TRBD1 (6 bases). This CDR3 comprises 15 residues. The germline gives CDR1 LNHDA, CDR2 SQIVND (reference sequence). The CDR3 reads CASSTKGGGNQPQHF. In DNA form, the CDR3 reads TGTGCCAGCAGTACTAAGGGGGGCGGCAATCAGCCCCAGCATTTT. The full variable domain, in which reference TRBV19 and TRBJ1-5 provide the parts outside the CDR3, is DGGITQSPKYLFRKEGQNVTLSCEQNLNHDAMYWYRQDPGQGLRLIYYSQIVNDFQKGDIAEGYSVSREKKESFPLTVTSAQKNPTAFYLCASSTKGGGNQPQHFGDGTRLSIL.

This clonotype occurred many times. The chain links TRBV9 to TRBJ1-3; maybe TRBD1 (5 bases). The CDR3 extends over 16 amino acids. Between the trimmed V and J ends, which lost 1 base and 0 bases, there was a span of 11 bases. Germline V lookup: CDR1 SGDLS, CDR2 YYNGEE. CDR3: CASSVTGSDSGNTIYF. Here the CDR3 DNA reads TGTGCCAGCAGCGTAACAGGATCAGACTCTGGAAACACCATATATTTT.

CDR3 coding DNA: TGTGCCAGCAGCTCGACCTATGGCTACACCTTC. As protein: CASSSTYGYTF. The V and J genes are TRBV7-8 and TRBJ1-2, with no clear D. This CDR3 has 11 residues. The V and J ends lost 4 bases and 4 bases respectively, with 4 bases between them. Germline lookup yields CDR1 SGHVS and CDR2 FQNEAQ.

This clonotype appeared many times. The CDR3 DNA sequence: TGTGCCAGCCCATTAGGGACAGGGATTTCTGGCTACACCTTC. Residues: CASPLGTGISGYTF. The chain combines TRBV7-2 with TRBJ1-2; 9 bases match TRBD1. Looked up from germline, CDR1 is SGHTA and CDR2 is FQGNSA. With 8 bases clipped from V and 7 bases from J, the junction kept 11 bases outside the gene matches. The CDR3 consists of 14 residues.

This clonotype was seen ten or more times. The rearrangement joins TRBV6-1 to TRBJ1-4, with unresolved D. Germline CDR1 and CDR2: MNHNS and SASEGT. The V end was cut by 7 bases, the J end by 7 bases, with 19 bases between. The CDR3 runs 15 residues. The CDR3 coding sequence is TGTGCCAGCACCACTACCCGAGGGATCGCTGAAAAACTGTTTTTT. Protein sequence: CASTTTRGIAEKLFF.

This clonotype was found a few times. The chain joins TRBV15 to TRBJ1-6; 8 positions match TRBD1. From germline, CDR1 is LNHNV and CDR2 YYDKDF (reference sequence). V was pared by 6 bases and J by 7 bases, with 2 bases of the junction left unmatched. The CDR3 has 13 amino acids. Here the CDR3 reads CATRDRDNSPLHF. The CDR3, as DNA: TGTGCCACCAGGGACAGGGACAATTCACCCCTCCACTTT.

The chain is built from TRBV11-1 and TRBJ1-6, with D unclear. Trimming removed 5 bases at V and 1 base at J, with 15 bases between. Per the germline V gene, CDR1 is SGHAT and CDR2 is FQDESV (reference sequence). This CDR3 is built from 17 residues. CDR3: CASSTARMPSYNSPLHF. CDR3 sequence (DNA): TGTGCCAGCAGCACAGCTAGGATGCCGTCCTATAATTCACCCCTCCACTTT. Full variable domain (remainder filled in from reference TRBV11-1 and TRBJ1-6): EAEVAQSPRYKITEKSQAVAFWCDPISGHATLYWYRQILGQGPELLVQFQDESVVDDSQLPKDRFSAERLKGVDSTLKIQPAELGDSAMYLCASSTARMPSYNSPLHFGNGTRLTVT.

As regards this clonotype: Given a much more abundant clone one base away, this may be a read error. The chain has TRBV9 and TRBJ1-3; 7 bases are a match to TRBD1. This CDR3 has 14 amino acids. Germline CDR1 and CDR2: SGDLS and YYNGEE. The CDR3: CSSSTGAAGNTIYF. The CDR3 DNA sequence: TGTTCCAGCAGTACAGGGGCCGCTGGAAACACCATATATTTT. The variable domain in full, with the rest retrieved from reference TRBV9 and TRBJ1-3, is DSGVTQTPKHLITATGQRVTLRCSPRSGDLSVYWYQQSLDQGLQFLIQYYNGEERAKGNILERFSAQQFPDLHSELNLSSLELGDSALYFCSSSTGAAGNTIYFGEGSWLTVV.

V and J are TRBV11-2 and TRBJ2-1; weak D call: TRBD2 (6 bases). This CDR3 has 17 residues. CDR1 and CDR2 (germline): SGHAT, FQNNGV. V lost 7 bases and J lost 4, with 23 bases in between. CDR3 region: CASNPGGASFTYNEQFF. DNA for the CDR3: TGTGCCAGCAACCCCGGAGGGGCTAGTTTTACGTACAATGAGCAGTTCTTC.

This clonotype has a count of ten or more. V gene TRBV28 combines with J gene TRBJ1-2; 10 positions agree with TRBD1. V was pared by 6 bases and J by 13 bases, with 11 bases of the junction left unmatched. CDR1 and CDR2 (germline): MDHEN, SYDVKM. CDR3 size: 13 residues. CDR3 sequence: CASSSPGQGPFTF. The CDR3, as DNA: TGTGCCAGCAGCTCGCCGGGACAGGGGCCCTTCACCTTC.

With respect to this clonotype: With a much larger clone just one base away, this may be a read error. The rearrangement joins TRBV12-3 or TRBV12-4 to TRBJ2-3; perhaps TRBD2 as D (5 bases). The length of the CDR3 is 15 residues. The CDR3 bases are TGTTCCAGCAGTTCCTTCCGCGGGAGCACAGATACGCAGTATTTT. Protein sequence: CSSSSFRGSTDTQYF.

There are many counts of this clonotype. The chain uses TRBV7-8 and TRBJ1-1; possible D gene TRBD1, 5 bases. The CDR3 sequence is 14 residues long. Looked up from germline, CDR1 is SGHVS and CDR2 is FQNEAQ. V was trimmed by 1 base and J by 6 bases, leaving 12 bases between them. This CDR3 reads CASSLGGSVPEAFF. CDR3 nucleotides: TGTGCCAGCAGCTTAGGGGGCAGTGTTCCTGAAGCTTTCTTT.

The chain employs TRBV2 and TRBJ2-1; 8 nucleotides agree with TRBD2. Germline-derived CDR1 and CDR2 are SNHLY and FYNNEI. Trimming cost V 7 bases and J 7 bases; bases outside gene matches: 9. The CDR3 is made up of 14 amino acids. CDR3 region: CASKRSGGANEQFF. CDR3 nucleotides: TGTGCCAGCAAACGGAGCGGGGGAGCGAATGAGCAGTTCTTC. Complete variable domain (other parts from reference TRBV2 and TRBJ2-1): EPEVTQTPSHQVTQMGQEVILRCVPISNHLYFYWYRQILGQKVEFLVSFYNNEISEKSEIFDDQFSVERPDGSNFTLKIRSTKLEDSAMYFCASKRSGGANEQFFGPGTRLTVL.